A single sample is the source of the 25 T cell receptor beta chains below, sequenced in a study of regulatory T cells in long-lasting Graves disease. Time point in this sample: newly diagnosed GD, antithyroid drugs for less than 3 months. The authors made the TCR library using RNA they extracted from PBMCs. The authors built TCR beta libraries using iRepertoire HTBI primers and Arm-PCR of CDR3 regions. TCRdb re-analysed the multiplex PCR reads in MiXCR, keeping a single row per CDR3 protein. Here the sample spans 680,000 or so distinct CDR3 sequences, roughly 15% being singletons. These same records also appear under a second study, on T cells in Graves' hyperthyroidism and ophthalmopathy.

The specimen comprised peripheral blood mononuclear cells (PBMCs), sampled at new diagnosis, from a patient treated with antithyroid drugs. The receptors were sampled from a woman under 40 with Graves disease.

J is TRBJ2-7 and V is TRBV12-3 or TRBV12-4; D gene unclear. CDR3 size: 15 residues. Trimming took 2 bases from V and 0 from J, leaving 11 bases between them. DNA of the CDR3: TGTGCCAGCAGTTTAAGTGCGACAATCTCCTACGAGCAGTACTTC. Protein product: CASSLSATISYEQYF.

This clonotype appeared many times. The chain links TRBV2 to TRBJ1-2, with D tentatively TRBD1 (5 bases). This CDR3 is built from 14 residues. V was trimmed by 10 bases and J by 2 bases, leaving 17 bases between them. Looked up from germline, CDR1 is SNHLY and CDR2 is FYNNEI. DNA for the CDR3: TGTGCCACGGGGGGAAGGGGTAAAAACTATGGCTACACCTTC. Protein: CATGGRGKNYGYTF.

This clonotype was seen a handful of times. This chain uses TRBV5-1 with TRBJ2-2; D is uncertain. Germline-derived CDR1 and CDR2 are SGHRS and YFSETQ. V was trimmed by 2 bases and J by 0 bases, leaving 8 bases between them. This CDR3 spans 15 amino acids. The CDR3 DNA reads TGCGCCAGCAGCTTAGTCCAAACGAACACCGGGGAGCTGTTTTTT. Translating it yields CASSLVQTNTGELFF. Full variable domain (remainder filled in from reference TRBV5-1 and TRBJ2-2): KAGVTQTPRYLIKTRGQQVTLSCSPISGHRSVSWYQQTPGQGLQFLFEYFSETQRNKGNFPGRFSGRQFSNSRSEMNVSTLELGDSALYLCASSLVQTNTGELFFGEGSRLTVL.

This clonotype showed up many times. In DNA form, the CDR3 reads TGCGCCAGCAGTGTGAGCGGGAGTGGGGAGCAGTTCTTC. It encodes CASSVSGSGEQFF. The V call is TRBV5-1, the J call TRBJ2-1, with 8 bases aligning to TRBD2. There are 13 residues in the CDR3. CDR1 and CDR2 from the germline V gene are SGHRS and YFSETQ. The junction had 8 bases not matched to a gene; V was cut back by 5 bases and J by 10 bases.

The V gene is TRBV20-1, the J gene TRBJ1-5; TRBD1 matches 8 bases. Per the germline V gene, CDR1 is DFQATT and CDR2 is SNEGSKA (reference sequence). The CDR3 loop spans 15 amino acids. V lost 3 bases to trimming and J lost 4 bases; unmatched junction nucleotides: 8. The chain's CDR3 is CSARDRVWPNQPQHF. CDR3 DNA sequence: TGCAGTGCTAGGGACAGGGTTTGGCCAAATCAGCCCCAGCATTTT.

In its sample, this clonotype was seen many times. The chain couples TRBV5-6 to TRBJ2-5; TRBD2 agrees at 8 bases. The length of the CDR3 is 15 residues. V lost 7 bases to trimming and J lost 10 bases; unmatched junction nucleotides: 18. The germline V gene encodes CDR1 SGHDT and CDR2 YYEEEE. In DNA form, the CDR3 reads TGTGCCAGCTCCCCCCCCGGGGGGGGGCGGGTGGACCAGTACTTC. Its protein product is CASSPPGGGRVDQYF.

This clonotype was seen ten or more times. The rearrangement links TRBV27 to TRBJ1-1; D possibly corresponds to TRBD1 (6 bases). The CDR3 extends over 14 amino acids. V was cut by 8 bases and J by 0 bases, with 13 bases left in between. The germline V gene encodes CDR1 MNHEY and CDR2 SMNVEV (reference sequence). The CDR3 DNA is TGTGCCAGCCACCTTACAGGGCTGAACACTGAAGCTTTCTTT. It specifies CASHLTGLNTEAFF.

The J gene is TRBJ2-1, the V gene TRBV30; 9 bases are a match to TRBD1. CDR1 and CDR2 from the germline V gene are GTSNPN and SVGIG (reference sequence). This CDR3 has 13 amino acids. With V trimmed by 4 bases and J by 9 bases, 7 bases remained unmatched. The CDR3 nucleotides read TGTGCCTGGATTGGACAGGGGCGGCCTGAGCAGTTCTTC. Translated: CAWIGQGRPEQFF.

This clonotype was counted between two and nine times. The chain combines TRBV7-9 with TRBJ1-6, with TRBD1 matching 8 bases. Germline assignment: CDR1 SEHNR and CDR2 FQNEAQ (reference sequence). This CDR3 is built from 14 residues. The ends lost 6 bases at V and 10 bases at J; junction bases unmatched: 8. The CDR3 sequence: CASSVGGQVSPLHF. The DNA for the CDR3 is TGTGCCAGCAGTGTGGGGGGACAGGTGTCACCCCTCCACTTT.

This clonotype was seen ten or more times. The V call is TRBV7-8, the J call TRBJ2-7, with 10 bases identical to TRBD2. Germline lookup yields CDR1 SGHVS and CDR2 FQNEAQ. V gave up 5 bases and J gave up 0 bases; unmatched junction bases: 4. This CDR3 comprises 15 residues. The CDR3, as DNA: TGTGCCAGCAGCGGACTAGCGGATCTCTCCTACGAGCAGTACTTC. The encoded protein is CASSGLADLSYEQYF.

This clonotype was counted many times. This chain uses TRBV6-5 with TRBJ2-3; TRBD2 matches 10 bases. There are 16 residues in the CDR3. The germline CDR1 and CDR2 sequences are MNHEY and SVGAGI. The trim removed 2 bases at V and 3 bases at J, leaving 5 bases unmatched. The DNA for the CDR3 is TGTGCCAGCAGTTACGGGCTAGCGGGAGTTACAGATACGCAGTATTTT. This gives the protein CASSYGLAGVTDTQYF.

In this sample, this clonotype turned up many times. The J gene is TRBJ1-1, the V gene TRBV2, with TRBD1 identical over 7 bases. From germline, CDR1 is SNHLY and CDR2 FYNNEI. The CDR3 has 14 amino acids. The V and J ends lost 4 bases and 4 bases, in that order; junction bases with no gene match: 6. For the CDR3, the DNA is TGTGCCAGCAGTGGGAACAGGGGCATCACTGAAGCTTTCTTT. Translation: CASSGNRGITEAFF.

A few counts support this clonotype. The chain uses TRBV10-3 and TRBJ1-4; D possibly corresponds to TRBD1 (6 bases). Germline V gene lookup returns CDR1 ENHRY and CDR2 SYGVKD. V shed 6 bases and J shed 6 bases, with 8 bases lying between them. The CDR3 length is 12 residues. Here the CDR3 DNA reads TGTGCCATCAGCGCAGGGGATGAAAAACTGTTTTTT. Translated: CAISAGDEKLFF.

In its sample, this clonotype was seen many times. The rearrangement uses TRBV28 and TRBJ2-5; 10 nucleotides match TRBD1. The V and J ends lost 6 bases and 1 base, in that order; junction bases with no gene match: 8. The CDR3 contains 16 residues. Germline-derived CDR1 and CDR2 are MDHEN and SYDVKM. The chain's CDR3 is CASRDGTGALQETQYF. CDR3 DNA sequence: TGTGCCAGCAGAGATGGGACAGGGGCTCTCCAAGAGACCCAGTACTTC.

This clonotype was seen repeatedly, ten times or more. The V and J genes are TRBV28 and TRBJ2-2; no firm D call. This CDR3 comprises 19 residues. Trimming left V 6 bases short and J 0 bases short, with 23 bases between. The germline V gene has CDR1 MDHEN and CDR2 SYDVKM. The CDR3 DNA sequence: TGTGCCAGCAGGAACTCGAGACCAACGGCGGTCGCGAACACCGGGGAGCTGTTTTTT. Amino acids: CASRNSRPTAVANTGELFF.

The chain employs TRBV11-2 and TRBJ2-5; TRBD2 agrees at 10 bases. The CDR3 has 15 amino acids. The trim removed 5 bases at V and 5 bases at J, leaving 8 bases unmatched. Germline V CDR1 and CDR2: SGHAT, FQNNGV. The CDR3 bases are TGTGCCAGCAGCGAGACTAGCGGGTTTTGGGAGACCCAGTACTTC. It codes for CASSETSGFWETQYF.

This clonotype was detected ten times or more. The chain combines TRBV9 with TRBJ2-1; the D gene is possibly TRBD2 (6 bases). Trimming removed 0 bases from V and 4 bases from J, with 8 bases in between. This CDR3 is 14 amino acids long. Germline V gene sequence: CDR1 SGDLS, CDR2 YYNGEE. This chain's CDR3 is CASSVEAGYNEQFF. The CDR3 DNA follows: TGTGCCAGCAGCGTAGAGGCGGGGTACAATGAGCAGTTCTTC.

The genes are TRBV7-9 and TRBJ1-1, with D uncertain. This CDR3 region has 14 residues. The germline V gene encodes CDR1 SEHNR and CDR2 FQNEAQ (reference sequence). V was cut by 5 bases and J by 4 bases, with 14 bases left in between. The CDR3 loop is CASSRPPDVTEAFF. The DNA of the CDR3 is TGTGCCAGCAGCCGCCCCCCGGATGTCACTGAAGCTTTCTTT.

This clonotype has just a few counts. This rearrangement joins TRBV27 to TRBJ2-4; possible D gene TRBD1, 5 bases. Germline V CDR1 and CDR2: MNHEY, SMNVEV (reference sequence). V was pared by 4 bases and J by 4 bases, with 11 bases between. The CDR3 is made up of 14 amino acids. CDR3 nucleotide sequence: TGTGCCAGCAGTTGGGGCAGGCAAAAAAACATTCAGTACTTC. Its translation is CASSWGRQKNIQYF.

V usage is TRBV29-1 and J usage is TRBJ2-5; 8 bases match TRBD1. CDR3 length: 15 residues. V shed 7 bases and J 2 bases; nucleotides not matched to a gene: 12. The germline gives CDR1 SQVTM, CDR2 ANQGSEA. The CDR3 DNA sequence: TGCAGCGGCCGCACCGGGACAGGCGCACAAGAGACCCAGTACTTC. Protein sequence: CSGRTGTGAQETQYF. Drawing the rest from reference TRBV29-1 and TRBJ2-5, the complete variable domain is SAVISQKPSRDICQRGTSLTIQCQVDSQVTMMFWYRQQPGQSLTLIATANQGSEATYESGFVIDKFPISRPNLTFSTLTVSNMSPEDSSIYLCSGRTGTGAQETQYFGPGTRLLVL.

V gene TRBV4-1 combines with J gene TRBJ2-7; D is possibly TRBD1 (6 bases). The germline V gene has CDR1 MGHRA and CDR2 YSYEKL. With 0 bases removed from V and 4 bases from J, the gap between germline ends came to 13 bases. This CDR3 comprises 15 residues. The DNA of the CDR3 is TGCGCCAGCAGCCAAGAAGGGGGACCCTTGTACGAGCAGTACTTC. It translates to CASSQEGGPLYEQYF.

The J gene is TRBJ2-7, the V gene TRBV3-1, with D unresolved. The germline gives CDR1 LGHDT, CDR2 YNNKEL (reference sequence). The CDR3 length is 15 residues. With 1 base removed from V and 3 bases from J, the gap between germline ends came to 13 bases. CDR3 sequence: CASSQVVNSLYEQYF. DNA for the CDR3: TGTGCCAGCAGCCAAGTTGTCAACAGCCTCTACGAGCAGTACTTC.

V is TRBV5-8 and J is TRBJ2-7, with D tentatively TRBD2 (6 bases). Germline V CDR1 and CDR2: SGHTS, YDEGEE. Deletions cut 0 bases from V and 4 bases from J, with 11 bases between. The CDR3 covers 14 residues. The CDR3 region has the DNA TGTGCCAGCAGCTTGGCCATGGGGGGATACGAGCAGTACTTC. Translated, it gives CASSLAMGGYEQYF.

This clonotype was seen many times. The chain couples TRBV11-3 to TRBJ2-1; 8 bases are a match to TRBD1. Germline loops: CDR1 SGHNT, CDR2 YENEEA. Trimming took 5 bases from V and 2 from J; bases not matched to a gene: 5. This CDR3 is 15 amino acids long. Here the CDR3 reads CASSLGQGTYNEQFF. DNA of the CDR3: TGTGCCAGCAGCCTTGGACAGGGCACCTACAATGAGCAGTTCTTC.

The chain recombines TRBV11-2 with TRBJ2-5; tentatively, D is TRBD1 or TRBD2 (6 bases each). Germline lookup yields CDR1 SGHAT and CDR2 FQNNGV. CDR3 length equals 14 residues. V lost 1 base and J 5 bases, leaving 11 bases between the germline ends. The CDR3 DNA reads TGTGCCAGCAGCTTAGTGGGGGGCGTTGAGACCCAGTACTTC. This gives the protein CASSLVGGVETQYF.